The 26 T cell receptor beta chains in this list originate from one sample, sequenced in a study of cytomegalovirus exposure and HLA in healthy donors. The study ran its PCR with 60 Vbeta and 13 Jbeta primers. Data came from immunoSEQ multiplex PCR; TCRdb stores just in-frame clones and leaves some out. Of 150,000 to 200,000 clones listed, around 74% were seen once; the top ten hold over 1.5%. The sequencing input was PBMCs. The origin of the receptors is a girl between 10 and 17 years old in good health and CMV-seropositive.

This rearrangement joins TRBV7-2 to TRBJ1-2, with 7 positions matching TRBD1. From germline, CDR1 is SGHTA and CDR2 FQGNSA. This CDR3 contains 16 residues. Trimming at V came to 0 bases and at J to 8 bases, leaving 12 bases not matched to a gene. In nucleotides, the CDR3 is TGTGCCAGCAGCTTAGCGGGGGCGACAGGGAATGGAGGCTACACCTTC. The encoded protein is CASSLAGATGNGGYTF.

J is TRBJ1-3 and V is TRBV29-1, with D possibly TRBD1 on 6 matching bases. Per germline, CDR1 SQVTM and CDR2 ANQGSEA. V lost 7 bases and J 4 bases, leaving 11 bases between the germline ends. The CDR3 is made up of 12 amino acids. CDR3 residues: CSARTVGNTIYF. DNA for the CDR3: TGCAGCGCTAGGACAGTCGGAAACACCATATATTTT.

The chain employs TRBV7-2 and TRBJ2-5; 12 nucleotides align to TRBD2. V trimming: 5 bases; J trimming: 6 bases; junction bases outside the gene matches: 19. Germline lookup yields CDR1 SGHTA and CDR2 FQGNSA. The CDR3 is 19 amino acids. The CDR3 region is CASSREGFLAGGPTQTQYF. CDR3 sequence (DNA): TGTGCCAGCAGCAGAGAGGGCTTTCTAGCGGGGGGGCCGACTCAGACCCAGTACTTC.

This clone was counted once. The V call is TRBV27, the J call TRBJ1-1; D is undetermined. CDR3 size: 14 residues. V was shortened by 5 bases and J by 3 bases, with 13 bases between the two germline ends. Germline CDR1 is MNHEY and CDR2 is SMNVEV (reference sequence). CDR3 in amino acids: CASSVSRGYTEAFF. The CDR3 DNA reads TGTGCCAGCAGTGTCAGTCGGGGTTACACTGAAGCTTTCTTT.

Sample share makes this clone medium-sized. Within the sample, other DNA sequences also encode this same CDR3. The CDR3 region has the DNA TGTGCCAGCAGTGCGAGGACTAGCCGCGAGCAGTACTTC. Protein: CASSARTSREQYF. The chain has TRBV27 and TRBJ2-7, with 8 bases fitting TRBD2. Germline CDR1 is MNHEY and CDR2 is SMNVEV (reference sequence). V shed 5 bases, J shed 6 bases, and the junction held 6 bases outside the gene matches. There are 13 residues in the CDR3.

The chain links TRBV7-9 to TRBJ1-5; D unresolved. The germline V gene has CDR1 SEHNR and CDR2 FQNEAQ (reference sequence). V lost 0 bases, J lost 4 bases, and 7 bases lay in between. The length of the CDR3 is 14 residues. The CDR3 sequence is CASSLANMNQPQHF. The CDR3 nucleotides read TGTGCCAGCAGCTTAGCCAACATGAATCAGCCCCAGCATTTT.

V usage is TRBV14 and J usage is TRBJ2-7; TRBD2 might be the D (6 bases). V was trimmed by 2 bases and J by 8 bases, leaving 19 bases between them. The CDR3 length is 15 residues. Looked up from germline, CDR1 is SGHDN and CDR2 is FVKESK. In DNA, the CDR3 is TGTGCCAGCAGCCAACTTGGACTACCTAGTCTCCAGCAGTACTTC. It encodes CASSQLGLPSLQQYF.

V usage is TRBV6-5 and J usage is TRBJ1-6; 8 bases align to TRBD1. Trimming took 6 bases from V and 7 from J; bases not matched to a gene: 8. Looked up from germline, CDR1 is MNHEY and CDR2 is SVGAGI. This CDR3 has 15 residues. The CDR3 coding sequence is TGTGCCAGCAGACAAAACGGACAGGGAAATTCACCCCTCCACTTT. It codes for CASRQNGQGNSPLHF.

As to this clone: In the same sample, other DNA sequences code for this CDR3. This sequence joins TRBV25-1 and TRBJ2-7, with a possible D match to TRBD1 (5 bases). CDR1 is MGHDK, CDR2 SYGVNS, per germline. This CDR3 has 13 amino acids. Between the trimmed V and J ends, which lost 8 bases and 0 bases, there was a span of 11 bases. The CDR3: CASCDSISYEQYF. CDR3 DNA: TGTGCCAGCTGCGACAGCATCTCCTACGAGCAGTACTTC.

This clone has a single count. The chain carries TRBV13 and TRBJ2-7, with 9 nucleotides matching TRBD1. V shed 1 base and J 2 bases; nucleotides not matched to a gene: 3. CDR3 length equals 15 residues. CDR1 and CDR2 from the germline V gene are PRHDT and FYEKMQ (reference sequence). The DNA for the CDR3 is TGTGCCAGCAGCTTAGTACAGGGGGCCACCTACGAGCAGTACTTC. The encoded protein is CASSLVQGATYEQYF.

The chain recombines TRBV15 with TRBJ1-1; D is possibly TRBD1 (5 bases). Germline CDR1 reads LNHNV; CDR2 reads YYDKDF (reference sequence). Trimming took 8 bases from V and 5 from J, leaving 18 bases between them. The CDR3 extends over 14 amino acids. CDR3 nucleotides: TGTGCCACCCGGCGGGGGGACGTGATGACTGAAGCTTTCTTT. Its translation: CATRRGDVMTEAFF.

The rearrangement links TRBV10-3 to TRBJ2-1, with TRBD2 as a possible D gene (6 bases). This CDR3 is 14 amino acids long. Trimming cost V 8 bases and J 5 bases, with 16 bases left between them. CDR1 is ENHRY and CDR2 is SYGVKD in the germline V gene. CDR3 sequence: CAIRPSDYNNEQFF. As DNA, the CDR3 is TGTGCCATCCGACCTAGCGATTACAACAATGAGCAGTTCTTC.

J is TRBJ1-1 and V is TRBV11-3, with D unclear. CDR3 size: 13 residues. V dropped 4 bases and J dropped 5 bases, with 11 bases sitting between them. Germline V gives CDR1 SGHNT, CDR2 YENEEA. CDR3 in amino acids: CASSSGGGTEAFF. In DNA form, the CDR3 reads TGTGCCAGCAGCTCGGGAGGCGGGACTGAAGCTTTCTTT.

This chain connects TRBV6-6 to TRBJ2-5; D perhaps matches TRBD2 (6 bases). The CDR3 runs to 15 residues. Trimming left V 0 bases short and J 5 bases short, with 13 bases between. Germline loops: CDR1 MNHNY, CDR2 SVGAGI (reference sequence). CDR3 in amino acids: CASSYSRGTGETQYF. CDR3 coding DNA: TGTGCCAGCAGTTACTCACGGGGGACGGGGGAGACCCAGTACTTC.

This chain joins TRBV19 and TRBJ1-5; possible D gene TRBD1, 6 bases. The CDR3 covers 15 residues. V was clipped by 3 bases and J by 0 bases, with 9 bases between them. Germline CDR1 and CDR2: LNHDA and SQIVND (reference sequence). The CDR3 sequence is CASSITGYSNQPQHF. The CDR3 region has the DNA TGTGCCAGTAGTATTACAGGGTATAGCAATCAGCCCCAGCATTTT.

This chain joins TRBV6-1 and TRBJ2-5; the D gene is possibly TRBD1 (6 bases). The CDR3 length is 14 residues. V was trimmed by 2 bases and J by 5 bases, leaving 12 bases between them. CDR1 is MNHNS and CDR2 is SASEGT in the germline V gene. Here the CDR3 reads CASSERRGPETQYF. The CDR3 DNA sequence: TGTGCCAGCAGTGAACGCAGGGGCCCTGAGACCCAGTACTTC.

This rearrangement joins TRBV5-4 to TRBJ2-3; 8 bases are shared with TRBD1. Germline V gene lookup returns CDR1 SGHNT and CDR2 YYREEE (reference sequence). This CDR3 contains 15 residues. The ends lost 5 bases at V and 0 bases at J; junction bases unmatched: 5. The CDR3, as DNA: TGTGCCAGCAGGCCTCAGGGGGCCAGCACAGATACGCAGTATTTT. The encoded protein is CASRPQGASTDTQYF.

As DNA, the CDR3 is TGTGCCAGCAGCTTGGGGACAGGGGGCAATCAGCCCCAGCATTTT. Its translation: CASSLGTGGNQPQHF. This chain links TRBV7-8 with TRBJ1-5; 10 bases line up with TRBD1. The J segment lost 2 bases and the V segment lost 3 bases, leaving 1 base of the junction unmatched. Germline V gene data show CDR1 as SGHVS and CDR2 as FQNEAQ. The CDR3 is 15 amino acids.

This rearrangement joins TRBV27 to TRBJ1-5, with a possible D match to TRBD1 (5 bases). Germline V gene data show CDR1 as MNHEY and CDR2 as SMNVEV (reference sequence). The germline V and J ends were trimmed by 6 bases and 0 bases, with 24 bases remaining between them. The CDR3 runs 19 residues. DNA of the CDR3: TGTGCCAGCAGCCTCCGTAGGGGTTTCTCGGATCATAGCAATCAGCCCCAGCATTTT. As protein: CASSLRRGFSDHSNQPQHF.

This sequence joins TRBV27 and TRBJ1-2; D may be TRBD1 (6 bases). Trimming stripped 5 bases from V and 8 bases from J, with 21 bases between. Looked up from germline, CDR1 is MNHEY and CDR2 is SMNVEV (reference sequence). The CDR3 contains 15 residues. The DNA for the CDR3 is TGTGCCAGCAGTCCGCGCGGCAGGGGTTTCGAAGGCTACACCTTC. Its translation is CASSPRGRGFEGYTF.

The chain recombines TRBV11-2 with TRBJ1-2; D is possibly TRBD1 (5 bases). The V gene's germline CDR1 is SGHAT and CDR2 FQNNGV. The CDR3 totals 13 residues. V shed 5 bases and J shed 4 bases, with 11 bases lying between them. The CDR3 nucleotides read TGTGCCAGCAGCCAAGGGGTTGCCTATGGCTACACCTTC. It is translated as CASSQGVAYGYTF.

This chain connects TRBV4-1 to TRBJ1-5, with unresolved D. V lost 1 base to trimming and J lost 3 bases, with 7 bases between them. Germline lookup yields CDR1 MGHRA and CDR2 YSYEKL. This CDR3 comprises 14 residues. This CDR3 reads CASSQAGDNQPQHF. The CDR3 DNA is TGCGCCAGCAGCCAAGCAGGCGACAATCAGCCCCAGCATTTT.

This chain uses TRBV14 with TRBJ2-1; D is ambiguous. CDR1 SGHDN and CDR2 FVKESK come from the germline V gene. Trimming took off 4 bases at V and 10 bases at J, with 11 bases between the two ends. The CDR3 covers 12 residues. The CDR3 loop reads CASSPPGREQFF. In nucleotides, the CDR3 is TGTGCCAGCAGCCCCCCTGGCAGGGAGCAGTTCTTC.

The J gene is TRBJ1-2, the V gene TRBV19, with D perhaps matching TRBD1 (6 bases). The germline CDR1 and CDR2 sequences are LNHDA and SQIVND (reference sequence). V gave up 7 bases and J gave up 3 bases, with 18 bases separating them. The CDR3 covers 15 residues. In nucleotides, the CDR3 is TGTGCCAGTACCTCCCCAGGGAGGGGGGACTATGGCTACACCTTC. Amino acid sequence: CASTSPGRGDYGYTF.

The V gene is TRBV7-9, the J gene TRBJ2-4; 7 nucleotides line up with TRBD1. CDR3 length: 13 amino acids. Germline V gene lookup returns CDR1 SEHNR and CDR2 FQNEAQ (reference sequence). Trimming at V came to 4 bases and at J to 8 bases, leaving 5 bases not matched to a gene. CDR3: CASSYTGADIQYF. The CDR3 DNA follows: TGTGCCAGCAGCTACACAGGGGCGGACATTCAGTACTTC.

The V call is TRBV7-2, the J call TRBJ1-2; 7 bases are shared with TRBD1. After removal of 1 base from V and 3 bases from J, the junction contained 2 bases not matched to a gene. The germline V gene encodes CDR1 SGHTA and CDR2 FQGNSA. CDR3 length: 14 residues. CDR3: CASSLGTGYYGYTF. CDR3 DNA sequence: TGTGCCAGCAGCTTAGGGACAGGCTACTATGGCTACACCTTC.